This T cell receptor beta chain is from a study of shared T cell receptors in the human thymus listed by TCRdb under 2021. For the wider study: The study examined how self-reactive, shared T-cell receptor alpha chains are generated in the human thymus.

The library was generated by the immunoSEQ multiplex PCR assay. TCRdb took over this immuneACCESS table, retaining in-frame rearrangements with V and J assigned. Such tables are incomplete; in checked studies, under half of the missing clones stem from an unresolved V gene, and the remainder is unexplained. In all, the sample holds almost 550,000 clones, and 75% to 80% of those were seen once. About 0.013% of the sample rests with the top ten. As regards this clone: Its antigen remains undetermined. Base qualities are not recorded, but no much larger clone differs from it by a single base.

These records were also assigned to another study, of human thymus T cells. The second publication reports: Immunologically healthy infants undergoing open corrective cardiac surgery for congenital heart defects in Finland were used as donors. Thymus tissue was obtained as surgical resects removed during corrective cardiac surgery. Biased V and J gene segment usage appeared to be present in both thymic and peripheral blood repertoires. According to the related research, thymic TCR repertoires were highly overlapping among unrelated individuals. TCR alpha and beta repertoires from roughly 8 infant thymus samples and four related peripheral blood samples were characterized in the study. Donor ages ranging from roughly 6 to 244 days were recorded, and over 5 male and a couple of female infants were included in the cohort. Thymocytes were mechanically released from the tissue and were stored as pellets of about 9.5-33 million cells at -70 degrees C. A QIAsymphony instrument was used to extract genomic DNA from frozen cell pellets. The immunoSEQ multiplex PCR assay was used to amplify the TCRB and TCRAD loci from a standardized quantity of quality-controlled genomic DNA. The V(D)J region was spanned by amplicons of a length sufficient to cover the CDR3 and to identify V and J genes. Amplicon sequencing was performed on an Illumina platform through the commercial immunoSEQ service. Corrections for primer bias and sequencing errors followed previously described methods, while TCRAD and TCRB definitions were based on the IMGT database. Repertoires were analysed with immunoSEQ Analyzer 3.0 and VDJTools, covering basic statistics, V/J segment usage, diversity estimates, rarefaction and pairwise overlap. Diversity was estimated using the Chao1, ChaoE, Efron-Thisted, Shannon and inverse Simpson indices, and was also estimated on datasets down-sampled to the size of the smallest sample. Repertoire overlap used strict matching of CDR3 nucleotide sequence, V gene and J gene, with Jaccard-based multidimensional scaling clustering. Thymus samples yielded on average approximately 800,000 unique TCRB clonotypes, compared with 80,000 to 85,000 from blood samples.

The receptor comes from a boy less than two years old with a congenital heart defect. Donor details come from another sample of the same person, matched by shared clones. Sequenced input: thymocytes.

The CDR3 reads CASSSPQSRTDTQYF. The sequence in DNA is TGTGCCAGCAGCTCCCCGCAGTCCCGCACAGATACGCAGTATTTT. The V gene is TRBV14 and the J gene is TRBJ2-3; the D gene assignment is ambiguous. V loses 5 bases, J loses 1 base, and the germline ends lie 13 bases apart. Counted from cysteine to phenylalanine, this CDR3 has 15 amino acids. Only the CDR3 portion is preserved as DNA: 45 bases, with reading frame beginning at the first base. CDR1 SGHDN and CDR2 FVKESK are derived from the germline V gene.